Listed below are T cell receptor beta chains from one sample, sequenced in a study of CD8+ T cells in alopecia areata. Libraries were prepared by immunoSEQ multiplex PCR; TCRdb keeps only in-frame clonotypes and omits some of them. The sample lists 130,000 to 150,000 clones; approximately 50% were seen once. Sample: CD4+ T cells sorted from blood. The receptors shown here come from a human donor with alopecia areata. Each CDR3 is given with its conserved first and last residue. The D gene is left open where the match is weak. For some rows the clone size is stated as once, few or many, or as a class when expanded; others skip it.

>TRBV29-1|TRBJ2-3|-|-
TGCAGCGTCGCGGGCTTCACAGATACGCAGTATTTT
CSVAGFTDTQYF
>TRBV29-1|TRBJ1-1|-|once
TGCAGCGTTGGACACGGGAACACTGAAGCTTTCTTT
CSVGHGNTEAFF
>TRBV6-6|TRBJ1-1|TRBD1|few
TGTGCCAGCAGTTATGGGACAGGGTTTATCGCTTTCTTT
CASSYGTGFIAFF
>TRBV14|TRBJ1-1|-|-
TGTGCCAGCAGCCAATGGGGGTACAGGACTGAAGCTTTCTTT
CASSQWGYRTEAFF
>TRBV4-1|TRBJ1-2|-|-
TGCGCCAGCAGCCAAGACTCCGCATATGACTATGGCTACACCTTC
CASSQDSAYDYGYTF
>TRBV30|TRBJ2-5|-|-
TGTGCCTGGAGTGGGGTAGGCCAAGAGACCCAGTACTTC
CAWSGVGQETQYF
>TRBV10-3|TRBJ2-7|-|-
TGTGCCATCAGTGAGTCCTCACAGGGAAAAGGGTACGAGCAGTACTTC
CAISESSQGKGYEQYF
>TRBV5-1|TRBJ2-1|-|few
TGCGCCAGCAGCTTGGGAGGATGGGGCTACAATGAGCAGTTCTTC
CASSLGGWGYNEQFF
>TRBV5-1|TRBJ2-3|-|-
TGCGCCAGCAGCTCACTGGCAGATACGCAGTATTTT
CASSSLADTQYF
>TRBV29-1|TRBJ1-5|-|-
TGCAGCGTTGGAGGGAGCAATCAGCCCCAGCATTTT
CSVGGSNQPQHF
>TRBV11-2|TRBJ1-4|-|few
TGTGCCAGCAGCTCAATCGAAAAACTGTTTTTT
CASSSIEKLFF
>TRBV9|TRBJ2-3|-|-
TGTGCCAGCAGCCCGAGGTCCTCAGATACGCAGTATTTT
CASSPRSSDTQYF
>TRBV5-1|TRBJ2-2|TRBD2|few
TGCGCCAGCAGCCCTAGACTAGCCCTCCACGGGGAGCTGTTTTTT
CASSPRLALHGELFF
>TRBV14|TRBJ2-7|-|few
TGTGCCAGCAGCCCCTATGTAGTTGGCGAGCAGTACTTC
CASSPYVVGEQYF
>TRBV2|TRBJ2-5|TRBD1|-
TGTGCCAGCAAACCGGGACAGGCCTCAGGGACCCAGTACTTC
CASKPGQASGTQYF
>TRBV2|TRBJ2-6|-|-
TGTGCCAGCAGTGAAGTTTGGGATCCTGGGGCCAACGTCCTGACTTTC
CASSEVWDPGANVLTF
>TRBV28|TRBJ2-6|-|few
TGTGCCAGCAGACGGGGACAAACCTCTGGGGCCAACGTCCTGACTTTC
CASRRGQTSGANVLTF
>TRBV15|TRBJ2-7|-|few
TGTGCCACCAGCAGAGATCGTCAGGGGCGGCAAGAGCAGTACTTC
CATSRDRQGRQEQYF
>TRBV30|TRBJ1-2|-|-
TGTGCCTGGAGTTCCCGGGACACGTATGGCTACACCTTC
CAWSSRDTYGYTF
>TRBV29-1|TRBJ2-1|TRBD2|-
TGCAGCGCCCGGGGAGCGGGAGGTCCGACCTACAATGAGCAGTTCTTC
CSARGAGGPTYNEQFF
>TRBV18|TRBJ2-1|TRBD2|-
TGTGCCAGCTCGCGTCAAGGGACTACCTACAATGAGCAGTTCTTC
CASSRQGTTYNEQFF
>TRBV5-1|TRBJ1-1|-|-
TGCGCCAGCAGCTTGGACAGCCTGAACACTGAAGCTTTCTTT
CASSLDSLNTEAFF
>TRBV20-1|TRBJ1-2|-|-
TGCAGTGCTGAGGGGGGCTACACCTTC
CSAEGGYTF
>TRBV7-2|TRBJ1-2|-|-
TGTGCCAGCAGCGCCGACCGGGGACGTGGCTACACCTTC
CASSADRGRGYTF
>TRBV4-1|TRBJ2-1|TRBD2|once
TGCGCCAGCAGCCCGACTAGCGGGTGGGACAATGAGCAGTTCTTC
CASSPTSGWDNEQFF
>TRBV7-2|TRBJ2-7|-|few
TGTGCCAGCAGCGAAGCCCCGGGACTTTACTACGAGCAGTACTTC
CASSEAPGLYYEQYF
>TRBV7-3|TRBJ2-7|-|-
TGTGCCAGCAGCCCGGACAGCCAAACGAGCTCCTACGAGCAGTACTTC
CASSPDSQTSSYEQYF
>TRBV5-1|TRBJ1-1|-|-
TGCGCCAGCAGCTTGGGAGTGAACACTGAAGCTTTCTTT
CASSLGVNTEAFF
>TRBV15|TRBJ2-5|-|-
TGTGCCACCAGCCGACAACGGACGAAACAAGAGACCCAGTACTTC
CATSRQRTKQETQYF
>TRBV27|TRBJ2-3|-|few
TGTGCCAGCAGTTTCGGGAGCACAGATACGCAGTATTTT
CASSFGSTDTQYF
>TRBV5-1|TRBJ2-7|-|-
TGCGCCAGCGGGACGGAGGTGCGGGAGCAGTACTTC
CASGTEVREQYF
>TRBV28|TRBJ2-7|-|-
TGTGCCAGCAGCCTGATGGCAGGGGCCTACGAGCAGTACTTC
CASSLMAGAYEQYF
>TRBV5-1|TRBJ2-6|-|once
TGCGCCAGCAGCTTGTCGCTTGCTGGGGCCAACGTCCTGACTTTC
CASSLSLAGANVLTF
>TRBV2|TRBJ1-4|TRBD1|-
TGTGCCAGCAGTTCCGGACAGGTCAATGAAAAACTGTTTTTT
CASSSGQVNEKLFF
>TRBV10-3|TRBJ2-1|TRBD1|-
TGTGCCATCAGTGCACGGGGACAGTTTGGCGATGAGCAGTTCTTC
CAISARGQFGDEQFF
>TRBV25-1|TRBJ2-7|TRBD1|-
TGTGCCAGCAGGGTGACAGGGAGCTACGAGCAGTACTTC
CASRVTGSYEQYF
>TRBV30|TRBJ2-1|-|-
TGTGCCTGGAGTGTCGGGGGCCTCAATGAGCAGTTCTTC
CAWSVGGLNEQFF
>TRBV18|TRBJ1-2|-|once
TGTGCCAGCTCACTCGACGGAATCTATGGCTACACCTTC
CASSLDGIYGYTF
>TRBV7-3|TRBJ2-3|-|-
TGTGCCAGCAGCTCCGAAGGCGGGATTCTTTACACAGATACGCAGTATTTT
CASSSEGGILYTDTQYF
>TRBV18|TRBJ2-7|TRBD1|few
TGTGCCAGCTCACCACGGGACAGTTCCTACGAGCAGTACTTC
CASSPRDSSYEQYF
>TRBV29-1|TRBJ1-1|-|-
TGCAGCGTTGAACGGGTACAGAACACTGAAGCTTTCTTT
CSVERVQNTEAFF
>TRBV28|TRBJ2-1|-|few
TGTGCCAGCAGTTTTACCAGGAAGCAGTTCTTC
CASSFTRKQFF